This T cell receptor (beta chain) was sequenced for a study of T cells expressing NK-cell markers. Following a re-call of the 5' RACE reads, TCRdb has one entry per CDR3 protein and lacks DNA. The sample has about 370,000 distinct CDR3 sequences; the top ten hold around 10%. The CDR3 contains 15 residues. Germline loops: CDR1 SGHRS, CDR2 YFSETQ. The chain couples TRBV5-1 to TRBJ1-4; TCRdb returns TRBD1, unconfirmable since there is no DNA. Sequenced material: blood T cells: a sorted CD56 or NKG2C T cell subset, CD4+ or CD8+ T cells, or bulk PBMC T cells (not recorded which). The TCR comes from a woman aged 50 to 60 in good health. The CDR3 loop is CASSALGATNEKLFF.